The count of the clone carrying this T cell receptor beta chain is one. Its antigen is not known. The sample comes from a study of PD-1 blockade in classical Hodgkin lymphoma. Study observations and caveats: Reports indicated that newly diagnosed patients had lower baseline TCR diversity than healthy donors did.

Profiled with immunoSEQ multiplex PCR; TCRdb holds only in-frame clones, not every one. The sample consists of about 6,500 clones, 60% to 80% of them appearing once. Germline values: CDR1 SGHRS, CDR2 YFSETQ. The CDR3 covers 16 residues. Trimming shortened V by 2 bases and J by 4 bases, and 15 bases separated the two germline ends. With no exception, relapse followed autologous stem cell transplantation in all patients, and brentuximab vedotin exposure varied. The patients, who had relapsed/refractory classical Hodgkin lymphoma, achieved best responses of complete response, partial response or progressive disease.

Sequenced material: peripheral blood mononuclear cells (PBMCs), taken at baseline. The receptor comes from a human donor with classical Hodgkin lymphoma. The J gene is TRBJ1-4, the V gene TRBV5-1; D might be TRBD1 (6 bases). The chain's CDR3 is CASSFGQREGNEKLFF. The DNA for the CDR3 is TGCGCCAGCAGCTTCGGACAGAGGGAGGGTAATGAAAAACTGTTTTTT.